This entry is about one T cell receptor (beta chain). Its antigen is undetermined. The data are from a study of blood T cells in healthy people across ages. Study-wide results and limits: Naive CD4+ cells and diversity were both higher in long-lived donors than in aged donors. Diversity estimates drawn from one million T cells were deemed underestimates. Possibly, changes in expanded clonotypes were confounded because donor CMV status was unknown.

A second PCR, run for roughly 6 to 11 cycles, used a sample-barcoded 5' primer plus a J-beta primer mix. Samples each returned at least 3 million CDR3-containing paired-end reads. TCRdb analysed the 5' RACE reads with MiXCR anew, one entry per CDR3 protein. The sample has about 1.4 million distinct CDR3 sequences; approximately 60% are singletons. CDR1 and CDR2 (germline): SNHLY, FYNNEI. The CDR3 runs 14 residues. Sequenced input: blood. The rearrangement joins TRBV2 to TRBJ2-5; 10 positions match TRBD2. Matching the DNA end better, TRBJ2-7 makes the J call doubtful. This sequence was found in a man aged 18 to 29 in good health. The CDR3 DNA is TGTGCCAGCAAGGAAGCGGGAGGGCCGGACGAGCAGTACTTC. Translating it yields CASKEAGGPDEQYF.